This passage covers 25 T cell receptor beta chains from one sample sequenced in a study of T cell responses to AZD1222 COVID-19 vaccine. Measured with immunoSEQ multiplex PCR; TCRdb has only the in-frame clones, and not every one. The sample shows some 100,000 clones, just over 85% of them seen only once. Sequencing used peripheral blood, obtained on day 0 of AZD1222 vaccination. The receptors here all came from an adult in good health.

This clone came up once. V gene TRBV18 combines with J gene TRBJ2-7; TRBD1 agrees at 8 bases. In germline, CDR1 is KGHSH, CDR2 LQKENI. This CDR3 region has 15 residues. V was clipped by 6 bases and J by 1 base; unmatched bases: 8. CDR3 amino acids: CASSPAGGDSYEQYF. CDR3 in DNA: TGTGCCAGCTCCCCGGCAGGGGGCGATTCCTACGAGCAGTACTTC.

The gene calls are TRBV3-1 (or the pseudogene TRBV3-2) and TRBJ1-1; 10 nucleotides match TRBD1. Germline lookup yields CDR1 LGHDT and CDR2 YNNKEL (reference sequence). V shed 6 bases and J 10 bases; nucleotides not matched to a gene: 8. This CDR3 is 13 amino acids long. CDR3 nucleotide sequence: TGTGCCAGCAGGCACGGGACAGGGGCGAGAGCTTTCTTT. Translating it yields CASRHGTGARAFF.

V and J are TRBV30 and TRBJ1-2; D is undetermined. The CDR3 has 18 residues. Germline lookup yields CDR1 GTSNPN and CDR2 SVGIG (reference sequence). Trimming stripped 0 bases from V and 7 bases from J, with 27 bases between. CDR3 coding DNA: TGTGCCTGGAGTGTATTTACCCCTTCTGGGATGCCACGCGGTGGCTACACCTTC. Amino acid sequence: CAWSVFTPSGMPRGGYTF. Looking up the rest from reference TRBV30 and TRBJ1-2 gives the full variable domain: SQTIHQWPATLVQPVGSPLSLECTVEGTSNPNLYWYRQAAGRGLQLLFYSVGIGQISSEVPQNLSASRPQDRQFILSSKKLLLSDSGFYLCAWSVFTPSGMPRGGYTFGSGTRLTVV.

This clone appeared a single time. V usage is TRBV7-2 and J usage is TRBJ1-5; no firm D call. The CDR3 loop spans 15 amino acids. V was shortened by 3 bases and J by 5 bases, with 14 bases between the two germline ends. Germline CDR1 SGHTA, CDR2 FQGNSA. In DNA form, the CDR3 reads TGTGCCAGCAGCTTGGCTGGCCCTGGCGATCAGCCCCAGCATTTT. This encodes CASSLAGPGDQPQHF.

V is TRBV29-1 and J is TRBJ1-4; 8 nucleotides match TRBD1. CDR3 length: 12 residues. V shed 6 bases, J shed 6 bases, and the junction held 3 bases outside the gene matches. Germline values: CDR1 SQVTM, CDR2 ANQGSEA. The CDR3 loop reads CSVTQGDEKLFF. Here the CDR3 DNA reads TGCAGCGTGACACAGGGGGATGAAAAACTGTTTTTT.

The rearrangement joins TRBV6-1 to TRBJ1-5, with unresolved D. Trimming shortened V by 0 bases and J by 3 bases, and 12 bases separated the two germline ends. Germline CDR1 and CDR2: MNHNS and SASEGT. The CDR3 length is 16 residues. CDR3 DNA: TGTGCCAGCAGTGAAGCGTTTTGGCAGTACAATCAGCCCCAGCATTTT. It encodes CASSEAFWQYNQPQHF.

V and J are TRBV5-1 and TRBJ2-2, with TRBD1 matching over 8 bases. The germline V gene has CDR1 SGHRS and CDR2 YFSETQ. The trim removed 3 bases at V and 3 bases at J, leaving 4 bases unmatched. This CDR3 is built from 15 residues. CDR3 protein: CASSSTTGDTGELFF. CDR3 DNA: TGCGCCAGCAGCTCTACGACAGGGGACACCGGGGAGCTGTTTTTT.

This sequence joins TRBV5-1 and TRBJ2-3; 11 nucleotides align to TRBD2. The junction had 10 bases not matched to a gene; V was cut back by 5 bases and J by 14 bases. This CDR3 is built from 13 residues. Germline CDR1 and CDR2: SGHRS and YFSETQ. The CDR3 spells CASRLTSGNQRYF. DNA of the CDR3: TGCGCCAGCAGGTTGACTAGCGGGAACCAGCGGTATTTT.

V usage is TRBV4-2 and J usage is TRBJ1-2; D unclear. Germline assignment: CDR1 LGHNA and CDR2 YNFKEQ. Between the trimmed V and J ends, which lost 1 base and 8 bases, there was a span of 14 bases. The CDR3 sequence is 14 residues long. The CDR3 loop reads CASSQGFRESGYTF. In nucleotides, the CDR3 is TGTGCCAGCAGCCAAGGGTTCCGGGAGAGCGGCTACACCTTC.

This rearrangement joins TRBV5-6 to TRBJ2-7; D not certain. The V gene lost 2 bases and the J gene lost 3 bases, with 6 bases spanning the gap. This CDR3 contains 12 residues. Germline CDR1 and CDR2: SGHDT and YYEEEE. The CDR3 protein is CASSFKGYEQYF. The CDR3 nucleotides read TGTGCCAGCAGCTTTAAGGGCTACGAGCAGTACTTC.

This clone was seen a single time. The rearrangement uses TRBV25-1 and TRBJ2-1; TRBD1 agrees at 9 bases. V trimming: 5 bases; J trimming: 10 bases; junction bases outside the gene matches: 9. There are 14 residues in the CDR3. The germline CDR1 and CDR2 sequences are MGHDK and SYGVNS. The CDR3 DNA reads as TGTGCCAGCAGTACCGGGACAGGGTTAAGAGAGCAGTTCTTC. Its protein product is CASSTGTGLREQFF. Combining the CDR3 with reference TRBV25-1 and TRBJ2-1 gives the whole variable domain EADIYQTPRYLVIGTGKKITLECSQTMGHDKMYWYQQDPGMELHLIHYSYGVNSTEKGDLSSESTVSRIRTEHFPLTLESARPSHTSQYLCASSTGTGLREQFFGPGTRLTVL.

The chain couples TRBV7-2 to TRBJ2-3; tentatively, D is TRBD1 (5 bases). Germline values: CDR1 SGHTA, CDR2 FQGNSA. The CDR3 is 14 amino acids. Trimming shortened V by 1 base and J by 4 bases, and 9 bases separated the two germline ends. The CDR3 DNA sequence: TGTGCCAGCAGCTTAGGGGGCTTCGCAGATACGCAGTATTTT. This encodes CASSLGGFADTQYF.

The gene calls are TRBV6-1 and TRBJ1-2, with a tentative D call TRBD1 (5 bases). Germline V gene lookup returns CDR1 MNHNS and CDR2 SASEGT. V lost 2 bases to trimming and J lost 4 bases, with 11 bases between them. This CDR3 is 14 amino acids long. CDR3 region: CASSEKGIGYGYTF. The CDR3 DNA reads TGTGCCAGCAGTGAAAAGGGGATAGGCTATGGCTACACCTTC.

CDR3 amino acids: CASRRTSGQETQYF. The DNA for the CDR3 is TGTGCCAGCAGACGGACTAGCGGACAAGAGACCCAGTACTTC. The rearrangement links TRBV7-2 to TRBJ2-5, with 10 positions matching TRBD2. After removal of 6 bases from V and 2 bases from J, the junction contained 3 bases not matched to a gene. The CDR3 totals 14 residues. Per the germline V gene, CDR1 is SGHTA and CDR2 is FQGNSA.

The V and J genes are TRBV3-1 (or the pseudogene TRBV3-2) and TRBJ2-2; D not resolved. The CDR3 has 13 amino acids. Germline V lookup: CDR1 LGHDT, CDR2 YNNKEL (reference sequence). V shed 0 bases and J shed 6 bases, with 5 bases lying between them. CDR3 loop: CASSQDNAGELFF. CDR3 in DNA: TGTGCCAGCAGCCAAGATAATGCCGGGGAGCTGTTTTTT.

V gene TRBV2 combines with J gene TRBJ2-7, with 9 bases lining up with TRBD2. Germline V gene data show CDR1 as SNHLY and CDR2 as FYNNEI. V gave up 7 bases and J gave up 8 bases; unmatched junction bases: 21. CDR3 length: 17 residues. As DNA, the CDR3 is TGTGCCAGCACCCCTGTTGTGATAGCGGGGGCCCGTTTCCAGCAGTACTTC. This gives the protein CASTPVVIAGARFQQYF.

The chain recombines TRBV7-3 with TRBJ1-3; 7 bases align to TRBD1. Per the germline V gene, CDR1 is SGHTA and CDR2 is FQGTGA. CDR3 length equals 16 residues. With V trimmed by 5 bases and J by 0 bases, 7 bases remained unmatched. CDR3 sequence reads: CASSLQGPSSGNTIYF. The CDR3 nucleotides are TGTGCCAGCAGCCTACAGGGGCCGAGCTCTGGAAACACCATATATTTT.

The CDR3 region has the DNA TGTGCCAGCAGCTTAGTGGGAGTCGAAAGGGAGCTGTTTTTT. Protein sequence: CASSLVGVERELFF. This sequence joins TRBV7-2 and TRBJ2-2; weak D call: TRBD2 (5 bases). CDR3 length equals 14 residues. Looked up from germline, CDR1 is SGHTA and CDR2 is FQGNSA. V lost 1 base to trimming and J lost 9 bases, with 12 bases between them.

The rearrangement joins TRBV28 to TRBJ1-5, with a weak D call TRBD1 (5 bases). The germline CDR1 and CDR2 sequences are MDHEN and SYDVKM. Between the trimmed V and J ends, which lost 7 bases and 6 bases, there was a span of 13 bases. The CDR3 runs 13 residues. For the CDR3, the DNA is TGTGCCAGCATTCGCAGGGCCGGTCAGCCCCAGCATTTT. Its translation: CASIRRAGQPQHF.

V usage is TRBV3-1 (or the pseudogene TRBV3-2) and J usage is TRBJ1-1; TRBD1 matches 7 bases. The CDR3 runs to 16 residues. With V trimmed by 4 bases and J by 7 bases, 15 bases remained unmatched. Germline V CDR1 and CDR2: LGHDT, YNNKEL (reference sequence). The CDR3 loop reads CASSPREGAIMNEAFF. As DNA, the CDR3 is TGTGCCAGCAGCCCCCGAGAGGGGGCGATTATGAATGAAGCTTTCTTT.

This clone was counted once. This chain connects TRBV7-2 to TRBJ2-7, with TRBD1 matching 9 bases. Germline CDR1 and CDR2: SGHTA and FQGNSA. The V and J ends lost 4 bases and 2 bases, in that order; junction bases with no gene match: 0. The CDR3 covers 13 residues. The CDR3 nucleotides read TGTGCCAGCAGCTGGACAGGGGCCTACGAGCAGTACTTC. This translates into CASSWTGAYEQYF.

This chain joins TRBV10-3 and TRBJ2-7; 7 bases are a match to TRBD1. The CDR3 spans 12 residues. V lost 8 bases, J lost 3 bases, and 4 bases stayed unmatched. Germline CDR1 and CDR2: ENHRY and SYGVKD. The CDR3 bases are TGTGCCATCGCCGGGACAGACTACGAGCAGTACTTC. Protein product: CAIAGTDYEQYF.

The chain employs TRBV30 and TRBJ2-3, with D hard to call. This CDR3 has 12 residues. Between the trimmed V and J ends, which lost 2 bases and 0 bases, there was a span of 3 bases. Germline CDR1 is GTSNPN and CDR2 is SVGIG (reference sequence). The DNA of the CDR3 is TGTGCCTGGAGTCGGAGCACAGATACGCAGTATTTT. It yields the protein CAWSRSTDTQYF.

This clone appeared a few times. V is TRBV29-1 and J is TRBJ2-1; TRBD2 agrees at 11 bases. Per germline, CDR1 SQVTM and CDR2 ANQGSEA. With V trimmed by 7 bases and J by 4 bases, 3 bases remained unmatched. This CDR3 is 13 amino acids long. This CDR3 reads CSARTSGYNEQFF. The CDR3 coding sequence is TGCAGCGCCCGGACTAGCGGGTACAATGAGCAGTTCTTC.

This clone came up a few times. The chain couples TRBV3-1 (or the pseudogene TRBV3-2) to TRBJ2-3, with 12 bases matching TRBD2. CDR3 length: 17 amino acids. V shed 4 bases and J 4 bases; nucleotides not matched to a gene: 9. Germline V lookup: CDR1 LGHDT, CDR2 YNNKEL (reference sequence). CDR3 nucleotides: TGTGCCAGCAGCCCACGACTAGCGGGAGCCCCCCCAGATACGCAGTATTTT. It encodes CASSPRLAGAPPDTQYF.